The 29 T cell receptor beta chains below all came from one sample that was sequenced in a study of vaccination and CD4 T cells after COVID-19. CD4+ T cells that had been cultured provided DNA sequenced with the Oncomine TCR Beta short-read assay. Each CDR3 protein is one row after TCRdb ran MiXCR on the PCR reads. The data hold about 10,000 distinct CDR3 sequences, with about 30% observed a single time. The antigens for these receptors are not known. Treatment given: roughly 11-day PBMC culture with coronavirus spike peptide pools or control peptides (ViraFEST assay). This specimen consisted of CD4+ T cells from blood, cultured in vitro, obtained after SARS-CoV-2 vaccination. The receptors were sampled from a human donor who had recovered from COVID-19.

This clonotype was recorded a few times. The rearrangement links TRBV7-6 to TRBJ2-1; the match to TRBD2 covers 8 bases. The length of the CDR3 is 16 residues. In germline, CDR1 is SGHVS, CDR2 FNYEAQ. V shed 4 bases and J 2 bases; nucleotides not matched to a gene: 7. The CDR3 sequence: CASSSLLAGTYNEQFF. The CDR3 bases are TGTGCCAGCAGCTCGTTGTTAGCGGGAACCTACAATGAGCAGTTCTTC. Looking up the rest from reference TRBV7-6 and TRBJ2-1 gives the full variable domain: GAGVSQSPRYKVTKRGQDVALRCDPISGHVSLYWYRQALGQGPEFLTYFNYEAQQDKSGLPNDRFSAERPEGSISTLTIQRTEQRDSAMYRCASSSLLAGTYNEQFFGPGTRLTVL.

The rearrangement uses TRBV29-1 and TRBJ2-7, with D possibly matching TRBD1 (6 bases). The germline CDR1 and CDR2 sequences are SQVTM and ANQGSEA. The CDR3 spans 11 residues. Trimming left V 7 bases short and J 7 bases short, with 14 bases between. CDR3 DNA sequence: TGCAGCGGACGGATAGGGACAGAGCAGTACTTC. Its translation is CSGRIGTEQYF.

The chain employs TRBV20-1 and TRBJ2-7, with 9 bases aligning to TRBD2. V lost 5 bases and J lost 0; bases outside the gene matches: 11. The CDR3 is 16 residues long. From germline, CDR1 is DFQATT and CDR2 SNEGSKA (reference sequence). CDR3 bases: TGCAGTGCTCCGCTCATTAGCGGGGGAAGCTCCTACGAGCAGTACTTC. Its protein product is CSAPLISGGSSYEQYF.

This clonotype was seen a handful of times. The chain recombines TRBV19 with TRBJ2-1, with TRBD1 identical over 10 bases. Germline values: CDR1 LNHDA, CDR2 SQIVND (reference sequence). V lost 9 bases and J lost 8; bases outside the gene matches: 10. This CDR3 contains 14 residues. CDR3 coding DNA: TGTGCCAGCTCGGGACAGGGGTACCTGGATGAGCAGTTCTTC. It yields the protein CASSGQGYLDEQFF. Filled out from reference TRBV19 and TRBJ2-1, the complete variable domain reads DGGITQSPKYLFRKEGQNVTLSCEQNLNHDAMYWYRQDPGQGLRLIYYSQIVNDFQKGDIAEGYSVSREKKESFPLTVTSAQKNPTAFYLCASSGQGYLDEQFFGPGTRLTVL.

The genes are TRBV6-4 and TRBJ1-1; 7 positions match TRBD1. V trimming: 5 bases; J trimming: 1 base; junction bases outside the gene matches: 7. This CDR3 is 15 amino acids long. Germline V gene sequence: CDR1 MRHNA, CDR2 SNTAGT. CDR3 sequence: CASSLNRGGNTEAFF. In nucleotides, the CDR3 is TGTGCCAGCAGTCTTAACAGGGGAGGGAACACTGAAGCTTTCTTT.

In its sample, this clonotype was seen a few times. CDR3 sequence: CASSSTGLPSYEQYF. Written as DNA, the CDR3 is TGTGCCAGCAGTTCCACAGGGCTCCCCTCCTACGAGCAGTACTTC. The chain couples TRBV28 to TRBJ2-7; possible D gene TRBD1, 6 bases. V gave up 4 bases and J gave up 0 bases, with 13 bases separating them. The CDR3 covers 15 residues. Germline lookup yields CDR1 MDHEN and CDR2 SYDVKM.

The J gene is TRBJ2-1, the V gene TRBV20-1, with 13 nucleotides matching TRBD2. From germline, CDR1 is DFQATT and CDR2 SNEGSKA (reference sequence). The CDR3 sequence is 14 residues long. The trim removed 6 bases at V and 8 bases at J, leaving 7 bases unmatched. In nucleotides, the CDR3 is TGCAGTGCCCCCGGACTAGCGGGAGTACATGAGCAGTTCTTC. This gives the protein CSAPGLAGVHEQFF.

The chain employs TRBV20-1 and TRBJ2-1; tentatively, D is TRBD2 (5 bases). The CDR3 covers 16 residues. Trimming cost V 3 bases and J 7 bases, with 22 bases left between them. The V gene's germline CDR1 is DFQATT and CDR2 SNEGSKA (reference sequence). The CDR3 DNA is TGCAGTGCTAGGGGAGAGGGCAGCCGAAGAATAAATGAGCAGTTCTTC. Protein: CSARGEGSRRINEQFF.

This chain uses TRBV20-1 with TRBJ2-6, with TRBD2 identical over 10 bases. The CDR3 totals 19 residues. Germline V gene sequence: CDR1 DFQATT, CDR2 SNEGSKA (reference sequence). V shed 1 base, J shed 0 bases, and the junction held 9 bases outside the gene matches. CDR3 in amino acids: CSARVASGSRLSGANVLTF. Here the CDR3 DNA reads TGCAGTGCTAGAGTCGCTAGCGGGAGTCGTCTCTCTGGGGCCAACGTCCTGACTTTC.

This clonotype turned up a few times. DNA of the CDR3: TGTGCCAGCAGTTCCCTCGGGTATGGCTACACCTTC. It is translated as CASSSLGYGYTF. V and J are TRBV28 and TRBJ1-2; D gene unclear. V dropped 4 bases and J dropped 5 bases, with 8 bases sitting between them. This CDR3 has 12 amino acids. The germline CDR1 and CDR2 sequences are MDHEN and SYDVKM.

The V gene is TRBV27, the J gene TRBJ2-2; 7 bases agree with TRBD1. The CDR3 is 16 amino acids. Germline CDR1 MNHEY, CDR2 SMNVEV (reference sequence). J gave up 0 bases and V 7 bases, and 8 bases lay outside the gene matches. The CDR3 is CASTKWTGTNTGELFF. CDR3 in DNA: TGTGCCAGCACCAAATGGACAGGAACGAACACCGGGGAGCTGTTTTTT.

The V call is TRBV7-2, the J call TRBJ1-6; D is perhaps TRBD1 (5 bases). Germline CDR1 is SGHTA and CDR2 is FQGNSA. The CDR3 is 15 residues long. V lost 2 bases and J 8 bases, leaving 13 bases between the germline ends. Written as DNA, the CDR3 is TGTGCCAGCAGCTTAACAGCAGGGTTGGATTCACCCCTCCACTTT. Protein: CASSLTAGLDSPLHF.

The chain links TRBV25-1 to TRBJ2-5; TRBD2 matches 7 bases. The CDR3 is 17 residues long. Germline-derived CDR1 and CDR2 are MGHDK and SYGVNS. Trimming at V came to 8 bases and at J to 1 base, leaving 16 bases not matched to a gene. The CDR3 DNA reads as TGTGCCAGCGGAACCTTAGAGGGAGGGAGTTTCCAAGAGACCCAGTACTTC. The encoded protein is CASGTLEGGSFQETQYF. Combining the CDR3 with reference TRBV25-1 and TRBJ2-5 gives the whole variable domain EADIYQTPRYLVIGTGKKITLECSQTMGHDKMYWYQQDPGMELHLIHYSYGVNSTEKGDLSSESTVSRIRTEHFPLTLESARPSHTSQYLCASGTLEGGSFQETQYFGPGTRLLVL.

This sequence joins TRBV20-1 and TRBJ1-5; 11 bases match TRBD1. CDR3 size: 13 residues. After removal of 6 bases from V and 4 bases from J, the junction contained 2 bases not matched to a gene. Germline V gene data show CDR1 as DFQATT and CDR2 as SNEGSKA (reference sequence). The CDR3 nucleotides are TGCAGTGCCAGGGACAGGGGGAATCAGCCCCAGCATTTT. This codes for CSARDRGNQPQHF.

The rearrangement links TRBV9 to TRBJ2-7; 12 bases fit TRBD2. The CDR3 is 17 residues long. CDR1 and CDR2 (germline): SGDLS, YYNGEE. Trimming took 3 bases from V and 5 from J; bases not matched to a gene: 12. For the CDR3, the DNA is TGTGCCAGCAGCGCCGGACGACTAGCGGGAGAAGGGGACGAGCAGTACTTC. It encodes CASSAGRLAGEGDEQYF.

This clonotype qualifies as medium-sized. J is TRBJ1-1 and V is TRBV2, with no clear D. Germline CDR1 reads SNHLY; CDR2 reads FYNNEI. Trimming left V 2 bases short and J 3 bases short, with 10 bases between. The CDR3 is made up of 14 amino acids. CDR3 residues: CASSESGWDTEAFF. The CDR3 DNA reads as TGTGCCAGCAGTGAATCAGGATGGGACACTGAAGCTTTCTTT.

Judged by abundance, this clonotype is large. The V and J genes are TRBV7-8 and TRBJ1-6, with D unclear. From germline, CDR1 is SGHVS and CDR2 FQNEAQ. Deletions cut 8 bases from V and 6 bases from J, with 14 bases between. The CDR3 spans 14 residues. DNA for the CDR3: TGTGCCAGCTCGGTGGCAGACTTTAATTCACCCCTCCACTTT. Its translation: CASSVADFNSPLHF.

The J gene is TRBJ2-7, the V gene TRBV30; 8 bases are shared with TRBD1. CDR1 and CDR2 from the germline V gene are GTSNPN and SVGIG (reference sequence). The trim removed 4 bases at V and 4 bases at J, leaving 24 bases unmatched. The CDR3 length is 19 residues. CDR3 sequence reads: CAWKNRGQGGIRAGYEQYF. CDR3 DNA: TGTGCCTGGAAGAACCGCGGACAGGGAGGTATCAGAGCTGGATACGAGCAGTACTTC. Full variable domain (remainder filled in from reference TRBV30 and TRBJ2-7): SQTIHQWPATLVQPVGSPLSLECTVEGTSNPNLYWYRQAAGRGLQLLFYSVGIGQISSEVPQNLSASRPQDRQFILSSKKLLLSDSGFYLCAWKNRGQGGIRAGYEQYFGPGTRLTVT.

This clonotype was observed a handful of times. V usage is TRBV28 and J usage is TRBJ2-1; possible D gene TRBD2, 5 bases. V was trimmed by 3 bases and J by 3 bases, leaving 15 bases between them. The CDR3 runs to 16 residues. Germline CDR1 is MDHEN and CDR2 is SYDVKM. The CDR3 DNA sequence: TGTGCCAGCAGTTTCCAAGCTTCTAGCCTCTACAATGAGCAGTTCTTC. It specifies CASSFQASSLYNEQFF.

This sequence joins TRBV10-3 and TRBJ1-2, with 10 bases that match TRBD1. Germline V gives CDR1 ENHRY, CDR2 SYGVKD. Trimming cost V 5 bases and J 4 bases; bases outside gene matches: 10. CDR3 length equals 16 residues. The CDR3 region has the DNA TGTGCCATCAGTCTAAATCCGGGACAGGGGCCCTATGGCTACACCTTC. Protein product: CAISLNPGQGPYGYTF.

By proportion, this clonotype is medium-sized. The chain has TRBV14 and TRBJ1-6; D perhaps matches TRBD1 (5 bases). Germline lookup yields CDR1 SGHDN and CDR2 FVKESK. The ends were cut back, 1 base at V and 9 bases at J, with 16 bases in the middle. The CDR3 spans 16 residues. The CDR3 is CASSQGLTGRGSPLHF. CDR3 coding DNA: TGTGCCAGCAGCCAAGGTCTAACTGGGAGGGGTTCACCCCTCCACTTT.

This clonotype was detected only once. This rearrangement joins TRBV20-1 to TRBJ1-1; TRBD1 matches 8 bases. Losses at the gene ends were 6 bases for V and 1 base for J; bases not matched to a gene: 7. Germline CDR1 DFQATT, CDR2 SNEGSKA (reference sequence). The CDR3 runs to 14 residues. CDR3 DNA: TGCAGTGCCACACGACAGGGGTGGAACACTGAAGCTTTCTTT. Encoded protein: CSATRQGWNTEAFF.

V and J are TRBV7-2 and TRBJ2-6; D may be TRBD1 (6 bases). Between the trimmed V and J ends, which lost 3 bases and 3 bases, there was a span of 15 bases. The CDR3 is 17 amino acids. Germline lookup yields CDR1 SGHTA and CDR2 FQGNSA. CDR3 sequence reads: CASSFANRVYGANVLTF. CDR3 in DNA: TGTGCCAGCAGCTTTGCCAACAGGGTTTATGGGGCCAACGTCCTGACTTTC.

This clonotype was counted between two and nine times. At one end, the junction sequence differs from germline, possibly due to a read error. The chain combines TRBV20-1 with TRBJ1-6, with D possibly TRBD1 on 6 matching bases. Germline CDR1 reads DFQATT; CDR2 reads SNEGSKA (reference sequence). CDR3 length: 17 amino acids. The CDR3 DNA is TGCAGCGCTAGAGAGTTTGGACAGAGCTCCTATAATTCACCCCTCCACTTT. Its protein product is CSAREFGQSSYNSPLHF.

In its sample, this clonotype is medium-sized. V gene TRBV12-3 or TRBV12-4 combines with J gene TRBJ2-3, with TRBD2 as a possible D gene (5 bases). This CDR3 is built from 13 residues. Trimming stripped 3 bases from V and 6 bases from J, with 10 bases between. DNA for the CDR3: TGTGCCAGCAGTTTCGGGGAGACGGATACGCAGTATTTT. Translation gives CASSFGETDTQYF.

V usage is TRBV7-6 and J usage is TRBJ2-7; 14 bases line up with TRBD2. With 1 base clipped from V and 6 bases from J, the junction kept 8 bases outside the gene matches. The CDR3 spans 17 residues. Germline V gene lookup returns CDR1 SGHVS and CDR2 FNYEAQ. In nucleotides, the CDR3 is TGTGCCAGCAGCTTAGGACTAGCGGGAGGGCCGGCAGGCGAGCAGTACTTC. Translation: CASSLGLAGGPAGEQYF. Using reference TRBV7-6 and TRBJ2-7 for the parts outside the CDR3, the full variable domain is GAGVSQSPRYKVTKRGQDVALRCDPISGHVSLYWYRQALGQGPEFLTYFNYEAQQDKSGLPNDRFSAERPEGSISTLTIQRTEQRDSAMYRCASSLGLAGGPAGEQYFGPGTRLTVT.

The V call is TRBV11-2, the J call TRBJ1-1; D not resolved. The CDR3 covers 15 residues. Germline V CDR1 and CDR2: SGHAT, FQNNGV. With 5 bases removed from V and 4 bases from J, the gap between germline ends came to 17 bases. The CDR3: CASSQRLGIRTEAFF. The CDR3 nucleotides are TGTGCCAGCAGCCAGAGGCTAGGAATTCGCACTGAAGCTTTCTTT.

There are a few counts of this clonotype. The chain recombines TRBV19 with TRBJ2-2; 9 nucleotides match TRBD2. V was pared by 8 bases and J by 5 bases, with 9 bases of the junction left unmatched. There are 15 residues in the CDR3. CDR1 is LNHDA and CDR2 is SQIVND in the germline V gene (reference sequence). The CDR3 coding sequence is TGTGCCAGTGTTCCCAGCGGGAGGTTGACCGGGGAGCTGTTTTTT. Amino acid sequence: CASVPSGRLTGELFF. Using reference TRBV19 and TRBJ2-2 for the parts outside the CDR3, the full variable domain is DGGITQSPKYLFRKEGQNVTLSCEQNLNHDAMYWYRQDPGQGLRLIYYSQIVNDFQKGDIAEGYSVSREKKESFPLTVTSAQKNPTAFYLCASVPSGRLTGELFFGEGSRLTVL.

The rearrangement uses TRBV11-2 and TRBJ1-1; the D is unclear. The CDR3 is 15 amino acids. Trimming shortened V by 6 bases and J by 8 bases, and 22 bases separated the two germline ends. CDR1 is SGHAT and CDR2 is FQNNGV in the germline V gene. CDR3 protein: CASSPRRAHGEEAFF. CDR3 DNA: TGTGCCAGCAGTCCGCGTAGGGCTCACGGGGAGGAAGCTTTCTTT. Combining the CDR3 with reference TRBV11-2 and TRBJ1-1 gives the whole variable domain EAGVAQSPRYKIIEKRQSVAFWCNPISGHATLYWYQQILGQGPKLLIQFQNNGVVDDSQLPKDRFSAERLKGVDSTLKIQPAKLEDSAVYLCASSPRRAHGEEAFFGQGTRLTVV.